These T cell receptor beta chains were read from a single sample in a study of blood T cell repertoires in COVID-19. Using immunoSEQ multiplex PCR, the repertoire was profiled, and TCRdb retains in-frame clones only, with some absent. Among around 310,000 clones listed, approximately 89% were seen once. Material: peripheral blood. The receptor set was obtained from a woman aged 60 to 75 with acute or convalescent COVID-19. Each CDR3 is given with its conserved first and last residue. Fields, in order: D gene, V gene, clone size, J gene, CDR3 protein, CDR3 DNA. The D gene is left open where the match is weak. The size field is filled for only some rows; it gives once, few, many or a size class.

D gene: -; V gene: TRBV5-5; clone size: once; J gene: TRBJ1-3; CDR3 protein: CASSSDLSHSGNTIYF; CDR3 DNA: TGTGCCAGCAGCTCCGACTTGTCCCACTCTGGAAACACCATATATTTT
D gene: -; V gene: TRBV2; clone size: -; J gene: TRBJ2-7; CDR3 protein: CASSRRQVYEQYF; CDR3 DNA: TGTGCCAGCAGTCGACGACAGGTTTACGAGCAGTACTTC
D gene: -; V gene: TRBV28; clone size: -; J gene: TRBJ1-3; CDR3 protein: CASSLQGGAGNTIYF; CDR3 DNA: TGTGCCAGCAGTTTACAAGGGGGGGCTGGAAACACCATATATTTT
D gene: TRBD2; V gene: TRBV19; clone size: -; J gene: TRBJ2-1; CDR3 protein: CASSLVALAGGVNEQFF; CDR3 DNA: TGTGCCAGTAGTCTTGTGGCACTAGCGGGGGGCGTAAATGAGCAGTTCTTC
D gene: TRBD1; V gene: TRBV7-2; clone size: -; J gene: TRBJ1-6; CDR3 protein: CASSPGQGARNSPLHF; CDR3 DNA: TGTGCCAGCAGCCCCGGACAGGGGGCGCGAAATTCACCCCTCCACTTT
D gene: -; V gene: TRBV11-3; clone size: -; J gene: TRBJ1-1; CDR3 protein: CASSKGDMRGEAFF; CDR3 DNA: TGTGCCAGCAGCAAGGGGGACATGAGGGGTGAAGCTTTCTTT
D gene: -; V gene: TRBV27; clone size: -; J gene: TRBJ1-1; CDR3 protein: CASSNAGLMNTEAFF; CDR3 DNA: TGTGCCAGCAGTAATGCAGGGCTAATGAACACTGAAGCTTTCTTT
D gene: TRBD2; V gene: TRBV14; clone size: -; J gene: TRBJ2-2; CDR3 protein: CASSRLTSGSAGELFF; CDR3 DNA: TGTGCCAGCAGCCGACTGACTAGCGGGTCTGCCGGGGAGCTGTTTTTT
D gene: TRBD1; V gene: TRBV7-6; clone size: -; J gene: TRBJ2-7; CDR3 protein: CASSSEQGLTSYEQYF; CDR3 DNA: TGTGCCAGCAGCTCCGAACAGGGGCTAACGTCCTACGAGCAGTACTTC
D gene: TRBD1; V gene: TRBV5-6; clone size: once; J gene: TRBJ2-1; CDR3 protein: CASVPGQGAGYNEQFF; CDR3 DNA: TGTGCCAGCGTCCCGGGACAGGGGGCAGGGTACAATGAGCAGTTCTTC
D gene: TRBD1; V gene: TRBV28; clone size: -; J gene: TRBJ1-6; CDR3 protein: CASGDRASYNSPLHF; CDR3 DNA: TGTGCCAGTGGCGACAGGGCCTCCTATAATTCACCCCTCCACTTT
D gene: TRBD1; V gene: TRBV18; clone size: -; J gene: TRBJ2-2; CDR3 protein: CASSPRQGRTGELFF; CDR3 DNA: TGTGCCAGCTCACCACGACAGGGGCGGACCGGGGAGCTGTTTTTT
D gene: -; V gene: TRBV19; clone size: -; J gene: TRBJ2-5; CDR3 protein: CASSIRQVAETQYF; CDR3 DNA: TGTGCCAGTAGTATAAGACAGGTTGCCGAGACCCAGTACTTC
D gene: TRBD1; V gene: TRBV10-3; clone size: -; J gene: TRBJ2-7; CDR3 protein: CAISESILRDRSYEQYF; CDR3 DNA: TGTGCCATCAGTGAGTCGATCCTCCGGGACAGGAGCTACGAGCAGTACTTC
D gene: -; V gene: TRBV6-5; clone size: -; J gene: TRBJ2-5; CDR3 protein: CASSYEAGARETQYF; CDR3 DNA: TGTGCCAGCAGTTACGAGGCAGGGGCTCGAGAGACCCAGTACTTC
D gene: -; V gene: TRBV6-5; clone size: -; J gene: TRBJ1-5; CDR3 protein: CASMPGDSNQPQHF; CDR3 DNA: TGTGCCAGCATGCCGGGGGATAGCAATCAGCCCCAGCATTTT
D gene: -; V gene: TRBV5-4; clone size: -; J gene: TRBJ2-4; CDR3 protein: CASSSPSKNIQYF; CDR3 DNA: TGTGCCAGCAGCTCCCCATCCAAAAACATTCAGTACTTC
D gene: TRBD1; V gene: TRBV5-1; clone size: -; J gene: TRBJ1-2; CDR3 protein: CASSPGQGYGYTF; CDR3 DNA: TGCGCCAGCAGCCCGGGACAGGGGTATGGCTACACCTTC
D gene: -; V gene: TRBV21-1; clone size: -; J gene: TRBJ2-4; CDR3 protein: CASSKDRPAGAKNIQYF; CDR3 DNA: TGTGCCAGCAGCAAAGATAGACCCGCGGGAGCCAAAAACATTCAGTACTTC
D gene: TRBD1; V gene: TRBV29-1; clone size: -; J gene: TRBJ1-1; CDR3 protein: CSVGPGQGNTEAFF; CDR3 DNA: TGCAGCGTTGGGCCGGGACAGGGGAACACTGAAGCTTTCTTT
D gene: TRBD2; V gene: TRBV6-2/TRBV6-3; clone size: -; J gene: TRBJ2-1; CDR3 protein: CASSFLRLAPNPYNEQFF; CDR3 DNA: TGTGCCAGCAGTTTCCTGAGACTAGCCCCAAACCCCTACAATGAGCAGTTCTTC
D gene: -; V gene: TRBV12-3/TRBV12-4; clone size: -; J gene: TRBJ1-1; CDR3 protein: CASSGQLNTEAFF; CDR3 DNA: TGTGCCAGCAGTGGACAGCTGAACACTGAAGCTTTCTTT
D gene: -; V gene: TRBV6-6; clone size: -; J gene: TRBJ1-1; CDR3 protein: CASGGTPGGSTEAFF; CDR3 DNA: TGTGCCAGCGGGGGGACCCCGGGAGGTAGCACTGAAGCTTTCTTT
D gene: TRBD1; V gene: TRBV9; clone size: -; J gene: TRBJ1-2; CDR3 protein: CASSMRTGNAGYTF; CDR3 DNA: TGTGCCAGCAGCATGAGGACAGGGAACGCTGGCTACACCTTC
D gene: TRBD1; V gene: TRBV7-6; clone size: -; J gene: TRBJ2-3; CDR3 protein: CASSLLEGPGQIKAADTQYF; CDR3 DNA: TGTGCCAGCAGCTTACTTGAGGGGCCGGGACAGATAAAAGCGGCAGATACGCAGTATTTT
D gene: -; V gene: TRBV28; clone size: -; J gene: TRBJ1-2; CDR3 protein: CASRTPPESYGYTF; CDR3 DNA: TGTGCCAGCAGGACCCCGCCGGAGAGTTATGGCTACACCTTC
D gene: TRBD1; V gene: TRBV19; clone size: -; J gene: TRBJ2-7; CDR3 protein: CASSTDRVQAQYF; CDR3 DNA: TGTGCCAGTAGTACGGACAGGGTACAGGCGCAGTACTTC
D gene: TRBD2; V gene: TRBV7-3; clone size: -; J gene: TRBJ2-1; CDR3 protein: CASSTRLAGALYNEQFF; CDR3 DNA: TGTGCCAGCAGCACCCGACTAGCGGGGGCCCTCTACAATGAGCAGTTCTTC
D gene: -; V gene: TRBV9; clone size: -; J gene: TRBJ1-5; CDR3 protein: CASSRGGDRNQPQHF; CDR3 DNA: TGTGCCAGCTCACGGGGGGGGGATCGCAATCAGCCCCAGCATTTT
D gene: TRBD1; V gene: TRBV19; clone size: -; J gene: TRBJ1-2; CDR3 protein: CASSLRGATGYGYTF; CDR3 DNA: TGTGCCAGTAGTCTCAGGGGGGCAACCGGCTATGGCTACACCTTC
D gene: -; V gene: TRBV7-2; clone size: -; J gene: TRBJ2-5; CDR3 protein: CASSYGGPQETQYF; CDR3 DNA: TGTGCCAGCAGCTATGGAGGACCCCAAGAGACCCAGTACTTC
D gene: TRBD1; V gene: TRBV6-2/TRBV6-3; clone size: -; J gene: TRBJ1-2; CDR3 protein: CASSYFGTGGHGYTF; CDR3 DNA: TGTGCCAGCAGTTACTTCGGGACAGGGGGCCATGGCTACACCTTC
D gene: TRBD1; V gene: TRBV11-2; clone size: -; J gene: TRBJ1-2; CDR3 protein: CASSPGTDYGYTF; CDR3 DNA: TGTGCCAGCAGCCCCGGGACAGATTATGGCTACACCTTC
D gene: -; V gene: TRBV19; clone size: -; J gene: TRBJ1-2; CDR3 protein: CASTGHTGGYGYTF; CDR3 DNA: TGTGCCAGTACCGGGCACACGGGGGGCTATGGCTACACCTTC
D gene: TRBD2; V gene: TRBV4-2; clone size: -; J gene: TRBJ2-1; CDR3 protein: CASSQVSSGTYNEQFF; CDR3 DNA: TGTGCCAGCAGCCAAGTCTCGAGCGGGACCTACAATGAGCAGTTCTTC
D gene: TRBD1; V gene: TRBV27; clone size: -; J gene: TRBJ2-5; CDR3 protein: CASSSQSGTEETQYF; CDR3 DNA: TGTGCCAGCAGCTCACAGTCCGGGACAGAAGAGACCCAGTACTTC
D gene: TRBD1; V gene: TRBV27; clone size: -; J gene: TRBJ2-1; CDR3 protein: CASSPEDRGHGWWEGPDYNEQFF; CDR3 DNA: TGTGCCAGCAGTCCAGAGGACAGGGGGCACGGGTGGTGGGAGGGCCCTGACTACAATGAGCAGTTCTTC
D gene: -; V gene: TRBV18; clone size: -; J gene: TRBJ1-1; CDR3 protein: CASSSGNEAFF; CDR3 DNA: TGTGCCAGCTCTTCGGGGAATGAAGCTTTCTTT
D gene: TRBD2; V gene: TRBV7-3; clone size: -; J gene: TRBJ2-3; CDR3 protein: CASSKTSGGVNRALTDTQYF; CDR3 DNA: TGTGCCAGCAGCAAAACTAGCGGGGGGGTGAATCGAGCCCTCACAGATACGCAGTATTTT
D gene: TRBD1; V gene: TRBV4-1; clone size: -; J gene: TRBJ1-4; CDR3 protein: CASSPTGVREKLFF; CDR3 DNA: TGCGCCAGCAGCCCCACAGGGGTCCGCGAAAAACTGTTTTTT
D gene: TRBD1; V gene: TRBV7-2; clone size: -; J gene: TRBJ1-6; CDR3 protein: CASSGPGQGAASPLHF; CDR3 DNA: TGTGCCAGCAGTGGCCCGGGACAGGGGGCGGCTTCACCCCTCCACTTT
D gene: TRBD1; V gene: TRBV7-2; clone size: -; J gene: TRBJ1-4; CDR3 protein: CASSVDRDNTEKLFF; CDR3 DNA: TGTGCCAGCAGCGTAGACAGGGATAATACAGAAAAACTGTTTTTT
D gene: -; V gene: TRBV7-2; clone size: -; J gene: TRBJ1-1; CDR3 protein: CASSLDFSGNTEAFF; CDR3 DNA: TGTGCCAGCAGCTTAGATTTTTCGGGGAACACTGAAGCTTTCTTT
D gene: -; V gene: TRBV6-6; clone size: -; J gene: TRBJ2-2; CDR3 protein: CASSQTGFGGELFF; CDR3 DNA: TGTGCCAGCAGCCAAACAGGGTTTGGCGGGGAGCTGTTTTTT
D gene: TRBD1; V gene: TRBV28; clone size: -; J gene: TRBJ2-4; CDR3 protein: CASSQQGPQYF; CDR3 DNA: TGTGCCAGCAGCCAACAGGGGCCCCAGTACTTC
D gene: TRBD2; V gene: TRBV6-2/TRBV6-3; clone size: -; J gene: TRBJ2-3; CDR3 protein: CASSQTSGDTQYF; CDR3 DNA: TGTGCCAGCAGCCAGACTAGCGGAGATACGCAGTATTTT
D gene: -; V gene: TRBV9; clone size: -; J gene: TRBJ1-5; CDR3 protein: CASSVGSGGNQPQHF; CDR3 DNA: TGTGCCAGCAGCGTCGGATCAGGGGGCAATCAGCCCCAGCATTTT
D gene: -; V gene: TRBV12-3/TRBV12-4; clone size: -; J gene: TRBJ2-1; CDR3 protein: CASKEIDEQFF; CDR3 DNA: TGTGCCAGCAAAGAGATCGATGAGCAGTTCTTC
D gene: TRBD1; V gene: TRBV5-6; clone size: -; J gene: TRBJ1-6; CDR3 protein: CASSPIQGAGNSPLHF; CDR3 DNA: TGTGCCAGCAGCCCCATCCAGGGGGCCGGTAATTCACCCCTCCACTTT
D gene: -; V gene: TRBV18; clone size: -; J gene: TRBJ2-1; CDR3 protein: CASHPAGDEQFF; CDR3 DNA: TGTGCCAGCCACCCGGCGGGCGATGAGCAGTTCTTC
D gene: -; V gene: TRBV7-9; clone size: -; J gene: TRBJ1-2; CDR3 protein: CASSPPEEGYGYTF; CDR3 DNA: TGTGCCAGCAGCCCCCCCGAGGAAGGATATGGCTACACCTTC
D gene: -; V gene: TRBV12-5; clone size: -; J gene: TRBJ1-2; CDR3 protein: CASGPGHRGYTF; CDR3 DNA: TGTGCTAGTGGTCCCGGACACCGGGGCTACACCTTC
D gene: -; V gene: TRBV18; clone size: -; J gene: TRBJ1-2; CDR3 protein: CASSPTLGADYGYTF; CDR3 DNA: TGTGCCAGCTCACCCACTCTGGGGGCTGACTATGGCTACACCTTC
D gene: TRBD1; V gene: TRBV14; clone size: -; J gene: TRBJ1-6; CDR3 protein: CASSQQGVYNSPLHF; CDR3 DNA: TGTGCCAGCAGCCAACAGGGGGTCTATAATTCACCCCTCCACTTT
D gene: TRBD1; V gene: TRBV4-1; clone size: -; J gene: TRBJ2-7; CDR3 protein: CASSQEAQGTGQYF; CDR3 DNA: TGCGCCAGCAGCCAAGAAGCACAGGGGACAGGGCAGTACTTC
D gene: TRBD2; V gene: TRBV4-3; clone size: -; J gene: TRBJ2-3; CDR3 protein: CASSQTSFGGGGTDTQYF; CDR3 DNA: TGCGCCAGCAGCCAGACTTCGTTTGGGGGGGGTGGCACAGATACGCAGTATTTT
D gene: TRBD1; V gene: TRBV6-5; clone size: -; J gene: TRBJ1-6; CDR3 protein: CASTEGQLGYSPLHF; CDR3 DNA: TGTGCCAGCACCGAGGGACAGCTGGGGTATTCACCCCTCCACTTT
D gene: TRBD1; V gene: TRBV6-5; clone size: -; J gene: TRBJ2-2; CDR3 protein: CAIRTGGANTGELFF; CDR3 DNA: TGTGCCATCCGGACAGGTGGTGCGAACACCGGGGAGCTGTTTTTT
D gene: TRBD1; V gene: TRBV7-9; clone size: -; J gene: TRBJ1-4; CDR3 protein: CASSTSRQGTAEKLFF; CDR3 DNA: TGTGCCAGCAGCACGTCAAGGCAGGGGACAGCTGAAAAACTGTTTTTT